In this sample, the clone carrying this T cell receptor (beta chain) turned up many times. The CDR3 is 11 residues long. V dropped 4 bases and J dropped 9 bases, with 7 bases sitting between them. Per the germline V gene, CDR1 is SGHTA and CDR2 is FQGTGA. The sample comes from a study of blood T cells in healthy people across ages. Through a sample-barcoded 5' primer and a J-beta primer mix, a second PCR was run for roughly 7 to 12 cycles. MiXCR, run by TCRdb on the 5' RACE reads, gives a single entry per CDR3 protein. The sample records some 670,000 distinct CDR3 sequences, roughly half being singletons.

The sequencing sample was made of blood. The chain uses TRBV7-3 and TRBJ2-1; no definite D call. The clonotype originates from a woman aged 80 or over in good health. The CDR3 coding sequence is TGTGCCAGCAGCTACGGGCGTGAGCAGTTCTTC. Amino acids: CASSYGREQFF.